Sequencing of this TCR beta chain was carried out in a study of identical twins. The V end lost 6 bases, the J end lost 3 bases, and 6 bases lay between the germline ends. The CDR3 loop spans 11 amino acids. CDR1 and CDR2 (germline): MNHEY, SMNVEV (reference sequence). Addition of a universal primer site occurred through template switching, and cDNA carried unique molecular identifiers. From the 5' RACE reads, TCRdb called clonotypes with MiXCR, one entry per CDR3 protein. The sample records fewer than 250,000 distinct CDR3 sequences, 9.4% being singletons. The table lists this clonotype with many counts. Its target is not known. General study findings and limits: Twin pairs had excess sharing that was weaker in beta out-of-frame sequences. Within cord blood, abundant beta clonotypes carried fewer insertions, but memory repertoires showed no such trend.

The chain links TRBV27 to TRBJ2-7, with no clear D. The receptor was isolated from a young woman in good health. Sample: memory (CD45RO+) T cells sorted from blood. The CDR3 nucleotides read TGTGCCAGCAGCAACTACTACGAGCAGTACTTC. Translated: CASSNYYEQYF.